Listed below are T cell receptor beta chains from one sample, sequenced in a study of T cell repertoires in cytomegalovirus infection. Their antigen targets remain unknown. TCRdb itself ran the reads through MiXCR, one entry per CDR3 protein. The table shows about 78,000 distinct CDR3 sequences, with about 37% occurring only once. Source: CD8+ T cells from cultured PBMCs, taken from culture after CMV antigen stimulation. These receptors came from a human donor in good health (CMV status not recorded). Some clones in this sample may be carry-over from other donors' samples. Both conserved end residues are part of each CDR3. Fields, in order: clone size, V gene, D gene, J gene, CDR3 DNA, CDR3 protein. The D gene is left open where the match is weak. Not every row has a clone size; where given, it reads once, few, many or a size class.

>.|TRBV20-1|.|TRBJ1-6
TGCAGTGCTAGAGATCCGGGGAGCTCCTATAATTCACCCCTCCACTTT
CSARDPGSSYNSPLHF
>.|TRBV11-2|.|TRBJ2-3
TGTGCCAGCAGCCCAGGGACGGGCACAGATACGCAGTATTTT
CASSPGTGTDTQYF
>.|TRBV14|.|TRBJ2-7
TGTGCCAGCAGCCAAGACCCCCGCTACGAGCAGTACTTC
CASSQDPRYEQYF
>few|TRBV5-4|TRBD2|TRBJ2-7
TGTGCCAGCAGCTTGGGAGCGGGGGCCTACGAGCAGTACTTC
CASSLGAGAYEQYF
>.|TRBV5-1|TRBD1|TRBJ2-6
TGCGCCAGCAGCTCCACAGGGGTTCACTCTGGGGCCAACGTCCTGACTTTC
CASSSTGVHSGANVLTF
>many|TRBV7-6|TRBD2|TRBJ2-3
TGTGCCAGCGGAAAGGGACTAGCGGTCACAGATACGCAGTATTTT
CASGKGLAVTDTQYF
>.|TRBV7-9|TRBD2|TRBJ2-7
TGTGCCAGCAGCTCCGTAGATCTACTAGCGGGGGACCCCTACGAGCAGTACTTC
CASSSVDLLAGDPYEQYF
>few|TRBV6-5|.|TRBJ2-2
TGTGCCAGCAGTTACTTCTACAGGGTCGACACCGGGGAGCTGTTTTTT
CASSYFYRVDTGELFF
>few|TRBV4-2|TRBD2|TRBJ2-6
TGTGCCAGCAGCCAAGGCCGGGAGGGAACCTCTGGGGCCAACGTCCTGACTTTC
CASSQGREGTSGANVLTF
>.|TRBV5-5|TRBD2|TRBJ2-3
TGTGCCAGCAGCGTGACTAGCGGGGGGGCGGCAGATACGCAGTATTTT
CASSVTSGGAADTQYF
>.|TRBV3-1|TRBD1|TRBJ2-7
TGTGCCAGCAGCCCCACAATCATAACCGGGACAGGAGACTACGAGCAGTACTTC
CASSPTIITGTGDYEQYF
>few|TRBV7-9|TRBD1|TRBJ1-5
TGTGCCAGCAGTCTCACACAGGGGATCAGTGGCAATCAGCCCCAGCATTTT
CASSLTQGISGNQPQHF
>.|TRBV12-5|.|TRBJ1-5
TGTGCTAGTGGTTTCCAGTTAGAAGAACTCCCGAGCAATCAGCCCCAGCATTTT
CASGFQLEELPSNQPQHF
>few|TRBV2|.|TRBJ2-7
TGTGCCAGCAGGGAAGGACGAGGACCCTACGAGCAGTACTTC
CASREGRGPYEQYF
>.|TRBV27|.|TRBJ1-1
TGTGCCAGCAGTTTAGCGTCGAACACTGAAGCTTTCTTT
CASSLASNTEAFF
>.|TRBV5-4|TRBD2|TRBJ2-3
TGTGCCAGCAGCCGTAGCGGGGGGCTCAGGGATACGCAGTATTTT
CASSRSGGLRDTQYF